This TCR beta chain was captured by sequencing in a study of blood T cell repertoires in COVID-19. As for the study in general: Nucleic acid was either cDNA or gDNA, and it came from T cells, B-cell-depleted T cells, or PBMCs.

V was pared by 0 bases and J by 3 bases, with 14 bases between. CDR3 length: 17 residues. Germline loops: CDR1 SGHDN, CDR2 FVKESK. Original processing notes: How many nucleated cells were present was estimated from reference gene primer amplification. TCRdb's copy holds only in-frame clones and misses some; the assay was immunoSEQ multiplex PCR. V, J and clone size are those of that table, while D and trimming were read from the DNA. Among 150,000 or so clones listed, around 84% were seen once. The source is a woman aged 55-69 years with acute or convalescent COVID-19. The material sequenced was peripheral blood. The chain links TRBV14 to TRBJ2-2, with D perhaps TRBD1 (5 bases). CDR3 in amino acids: CASSQDVWGYDTGELFF. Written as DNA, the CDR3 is TGTGCCAGCAGCCAAGATGTATGGGGCTATGACACCGGGGAGCTGTTTTTT. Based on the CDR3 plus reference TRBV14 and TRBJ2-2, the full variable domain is EAGVTQFPSHSVIEKGQTVTLRCDPISGHDNLYWYRRVMGKEIKFLLHFVKESKQDESGMPNNRFLAERTGGTYSTLKVQPAELEDSGVYFCASSQDVWGYDTGELFFGEGSRLTVL.